The 8 T cell receptor beta chains given below trace back to one sample, sequenced in a study of blood T cell repertoires in COVID-19 (dated by TCRdb to the early 2020s). Library preparation was by the immunoSEQ multiplex PCR assay. Sourced from immuneACCESS, this table was stored by TCRdb with only in-frame sequences that have V and J called. A share of the clones is absent; for the studies checked, an unresolved V gene accounts for under half, and the remainder has no known explanation. Counted in this sample were more than 60,000 clones; 90% of them appeared once. Of the sample, 5% to 6.5% is held by the ten largest clones. Sequenced input: peripheral blood. The receptors come from a man aged 50 to 60 with acute or convalescent COVID-19.

V and J are TRBV11-2 and TRBJ2-7; D gene ambiguous. CDR1 is SGHAT, CDR2 FQNNGV, per germline. With 5 bases removed from V and 0 bases from J, the gap between germline ends came to 11 bases. The CDR3 spans 14 residues. Written as DNA, the CDR3 is TGTGCCAGCAGCCCTCTTCCGAGCTCCTACGAGCAGTACTTC. Translating gives CASSPLPSSYEQYF. The full variable domain, completed using reference TRBV11-2 and TRBJ2-7, is EAGVAQSPRYKIIEKRQSVAFWCNPISGHATLYWYQQILGQGPKLLIQFQNNGVVDDSQLPKDRFSAERLKGVDSTLKIQPAKLEDSAVYLCASSPLPSSYEQYFGPGTRLTVT.

The chain couples TRBV10-3 to TRBJ2-7; tentative D call: TRBD1 (5 bases). V shed 4 bases and J shed 4 bases, with 17 bases lying between them. This CDR3 comprises 15 residues. Germline loops: CDR1 ENHRY, CDR2 SYGVKD. DNA of the CDR3: TGTGCCATCAGTGCTGGGGTTGGCCAGGGTTACGAGCAGTACTTC. Protein sequence: CAISAGVGQGYEQYF.

This chain joins TRBV12-3 or TRBV12-4 and TRBJ2-7, with 8 positions matching TRBD2. V gave up 6 bases and J gave up 5 bases; unmatched junction bases: 6. This CDR3 region has 13 residues. CDR3 in DNA: TGTGCCAGCAGCCCTGCGGGAGGTAACGAGCAGTACTTC. Translation gives CASSPAGGNEQYF.

The gene calls are TRBV24-1 and TRBJ2-3, with D perhaps matching TRBD1 (10 bases). Germline V gene sequence: CDR1 KGHDR, CDR2 SFDVKD. This CDR3 region has 16 residues. V lost 4 bases, J lost 9 bases, and 22 bases lay in between. The DNA of the CDR3 is TGTGCCACCAGTGACCCGGGACAGGGGAGCGGGGGGACGCAGTATTTT. Its protein product is CATSDPGQGSGGTQYF.

CDR3 region: CASSSGQGAQETQYF. For the CDR3, the DNA is TGTGCCAGCAGCTCAGGACAGGGGGCTCAAGAGACCCAGTACTTC. This chain links TRBV7-2 with TRBJ2-5; TRBD1 aligns across 11 bases. Germline assignment: CDR1 SGHTA and CDR2 FQGNSA. The CDR3 length is 15 residues. With 4 bases clipped from V and 2 bases from J, the junction kept 3 bases outside the gene matches.

The rearrangement links TRBV3-1 (or the pseudogene TRBV3-2) to TRBJ1-1; 11 bases agree with TRBD1. The CDR3 contains 13 residues. J gave up 6 bases and V 4 bases, and 1 base lay outside the gene matches. Germline V gives CDR1 LGHDT, CDR2 YNNKEL (reference sequence). CDR3 DNA sequence: TGTGCCAGCAGCCGGGGACAGGGGGCTGAAGCTTTCTTT. Amino acids: CASSRGQGAEAFF.

The chain links TRBV5-6 to TRBJ2-2, with TRBD2 as a possible D gene (5 bases). The CDR3 contains 15 residues. Germline-derived CDR1 and CDR2 are SGHDT and YYEEEE. Deletions cut 0 bases from V and 5 bases from J, with 11 bases between. This chain's CDR3 is CASSLDGLGTGELFF. CDR3 sequence (DNA): TGTGCCAGCAGCTTGGACGGACTGGGAACCGGGGAGCTGTTTTTT.

V gene TRBV11-2 combines with J gene TRBJ2-7, with 14 bases matching TRBD2. CDR1 is SGHAT and CDR2 is FQNNGV in the germline V gene. J gave up 1 base and V 2 bases, and 7 bases lay outside the gene matches. The CDR3 runs 18 residues. CDR3 nucleotide sequence: TGTGCCAGCAGCTTAAGGGGACTAGCGGGAGTTGTTTCCTACGAGCAGTACTTC. It yields the protein CASSLRGLAGVVSYEQYF. The full variable domain, completed using reference TRBV11-2 and TRBJ2-7, is EAGVAQSPRYKIIEKRQSVAFWCNPISGHATLYWYQQILGQGPKLLIQFQNNGVVDDSQLPKDRFSAERLKGVDSTLKIQPAKLEDSAVYLCASSLRGLAGVVSYEQYFGPGTRLTVT.